A selection of T cell receptor beta chains follows, all from one sample in a study of T cells in Graves' hyperthyroidism and ophthalmopathy. A single record per CDR3 protein comes from TCRdb applying MiXCR to the multiplex PCR reads. The repertoire holds 550,000 to 700,000 distinct CDR3 sequences, about 45% seen once, with under 20% in the top ten. Sequencing was done on a sample of peripheral blood or thyroid tissue (not recorded which). These receptors were collected from an adult woman with Graves' disease, either hyperthyroidism or ophthalmopathy (not recorded which). CDR3s include the opening cysteine and the closing phenylalanine or tryptophan. The D gene is left open where the match is weak. For some rows the clone size is stated as once, few or many, or as a class when expanded; others skip it.

v_call	d_call	j_call	clone_size	cdr3_aa	cdr3_nt
TRBV12-3/TRBV12-4	-	TRBJ1-2	-	CASSFADGNGYTF	TGTGCCAGCAGTTTCGCGGATGGTAATGGCTACACCTTC
TRBV5-1	-	TRBJ1-2	many	CASSQAGPASGYTF	TGCGCCAGCAGCCAGGCCGGACCCGCTAGCGGCTACACCTTC
TRBV7-2	-	TRBJ2-6	-	CASSLAGVSGANVLTF	TGTGCCAGCAGCTTAGCGGGGGTCTCTGGGGCCAACGTCCTGACTTTC
TRBV5-1	TRBD1	TRBJ2-2	many	CASSFDRGNTGELFF	TGCGCCAGCAGCTTTGACAGGGGGAACACCGGGGAGCTGTTTTTT
TRBV5-1	TRBD2	TRBJ2-5	-	CASSFSGLGGETQYF	TGCGCCAGCAGCTTCTCCGGACTAGGAGGAGAGACCCAGTACTTC
TRBV7-4	-	TRBJ1-5	-	CASSDKGNLGANQPQHF	TGTGCCAGCAGCGATAAGGGGAATCTGGGGGCCAATCAGCCCCAGCATTTT
TRBV2	-	TRBJ2-7	many	CASSVAYEQYF	TGTGCCAGCAGCGTGGCCTACGAGCAGTACTTC
TRBV12-3/TRBV12-4	-	TRBJ1-6	-	CASSEAPRVDSPLHF	TGTGCCAGCAGTGAAGCGCCCAGGGTTGATTCACCCCTCCACTTT
TRBV19	-	TRBJ1-5	many	CASSRRGTNSNQPQHF	TGTGCCAGTAGTCGGCGGGGTACCAATAGCAATCAGCCCCAGCATTTT
TRBV19	TRBD2	TRBJ2-7	-	CASSILAGGYEQYF	TGTGCCAGTAGTATACTAGCGGGAGGTTACGAGCAGTACTTC
TRBV12-3/TRBV12-4	TRBD1	TRBJ1-5	many	CASREGQGGSPQHF	TGTGCCAGCAGGGAAGGACAGGGGGGTAGTCCCCAGCATTTT
TRBV5-1	TRBD1	TRBJ2-7	-	CASSQGQGSNEQYF	TGCGCCAGCAGCCAGGGACAGGGTTCGAACGAGCAGTACTTC
TRBV5-1	-	TRBJ1-1	many	CASTPQDYTEAFF	TGCGCCAGCACCCCCCAGGACTACACTGAAGCTTTCTTT
TRBV6-5	-	TRBJ1-1	-	CASSFPSHRVGDTEAFF	TGTGCCAGCAGTTTCCCCTCCCACAGGGTTGGGGACACTGAAGCTTTCTTT
TRBV6-5	-	TRBJ1-1	many	CASSSLEENTEAFF	TGTGCCAGCAGTTCCCTAGAGGAGAACACTGAAGCTTTCTTT
TRBV6-5	-	TRBJ1-5	-	CASSYAHPNQPQHF	TGTGCCAGCAGTTACGCGCACCCTAATCAGCCCCAGCATTTT
TRBV10-2	-	TRBJ1-6	-	CARGTDHYNSPLHF	TGCGCCAGGGGAACTGATCACTATAATTCACCCCTCCACTTT
TRBV7-9	-	TRBJ2-7	many	CASSLEGVAYEQYF	TGTGCCAGCAGCTTAGAGGGCGTGGCCTACGAGCAGTACTTC
TRBV20-1	-	TRBJ1-1	-	CSASPLGTEAFF	TGCAGTGCATCCCCCTTGGGCACTGAAGCTTTCTTT
TRBV7-2	TRBD1	TRBJ1-6	few	CASSPTGYTSPLHF	TGTGCCAGCAGCCCGACAGGGTATACTTCACCCCTCCACTTT
TRBV6-1	-	TRBJ2-3	-	CASSPRVGDTGEDTQYF	TGTGCCAGCAGTCCCAGGGTAGGGGACACCGGGGAGGATACGCAGTATTTT
TRBV10-3	-	TRBJ2-2	-	CAISEKGRHTGELFF	TGTGCCATCAGTGAAAAGGGTCGTCACACCGGGGAGCTGTTTTTT
TRBV2	-	TRBJ1-6	-	CASSFGNSPLHF	TGTGCCAGCAGTTTCGGTAATTCACCCCTCCACTTT
TRBV5-1	-	TRBJ1-2	few	CASRGTGPSPGYTF	TGCGCCAGCAGGGGGACCGGGCCCAGTCCTGGCTACACCTTC
TRBV7-9	-	TRBJ2-2	many	CASSLVSNQGQANTGELFF	TGTGCCAGCAGCTTAGTCTCGAACCAGGGGCAGGCGAACACCGGGGAGCTGTTTTTT
TRBV7-2	TRBD2	TRBJ2-3	once	CASSSTGGPDTQYF	TGTGCCAGCAGCTCGACGGGGGGGCCAGATACGCAGTATTTT
TRBV29-1	-	TRBJ1-5	few	CSVRDSNQPQHF	TGCAGCGTTAGGGATAGCAATCAGCCCCAGCATTTT
TRBV19	-	TRBJ1-5	-	CANIMAGNSNQPQHF	TGTGCCAACATCATGGCAGGGAATAGCAATCAGCCCCAGCATTTT
TRBV29-1	-	TRBJ1-2	-	CSVESGPSYTF	TGCAGCGTTGAGTCGGGACCGAGTTACACCTTC
TRBV10-3	-	TRBJ1-4	many	CAISGTDEKLFF	TGTGCCATCAGTGGGACAGATGAAAAACTGTTTTTT
TRBV24-1	-	TRBJ2-6	-	CATESGANVLTF	TGTGCCACCGAATCTGGGGCCAACGTCCTGACTTTC
TRBV10-3	-	TRBJ2-5	-	CAIRRAQYF	TGTGCCATCAGAAGAGCCCAGTACTTC
TRBV6-5	TRBD2	TRBJ2-5	-	CASSIPGGRETQYF	TGTGCCAGCAGCATCCCGGGAGGAAGAGAGACCCAGTACTTC
TRBV29-1	TRBD2	TRBJ2-7	-	CSVGGTNYEQYF	TGCAGCGTTGGGGGGACTAACTACGAGCAGTACTTC
TRBV12-3/TRBV12-4	-	TRBJ2-5	many	CASSPSGAGAQYF	TGTGCCAGCAGTCCCAGCGGAGCCGGGGCCCAGTACTTC